This entry lists 9 T cell receptor beta chains sequenced from one sample in a study of neurological immune-mediated disorders. From the 5' RACE reads, TCRdb called clonotypes with MiXCR, one entry per CDR3 protein. The repertoire consists of tens of thousands of distinct CDR3 sequences, with 17% occurring once and the leading ten covering around 7%. Sequenced sample: CD8+ T cells from blood. The receptors shown here come from a woman aged 18-29 years with multiple sclerosis.

There are many counts of this clonotype. The chain carries TRBV9 and TRBJ1-1; D is unclear. The CDR3 has 14 residues. Looked up from germline, CDR1 is SGDLS and CDR2 is YYNGEE. Trimming pared 5 bases from V and 4 bases from J, leaving 15 bases between. CDR3 nucleotide sequence: TGTGCCAGCAGTCCTACGGGCGAGAGCACTGAAGCTTTCTTT. Translation gives CASSPTGESTEAFF.

This clonotype was observed a handful of times. V usage is TRBV7-9 and J usage is TRBJ1-5, with D perhaps matching TRBD1 (5 bases). The CDR3 runs 14 residues. V dropped 5 bases and J dropped 3 bases, with 11 bases sitting between them. The germline CDR1 and CDR2 sequences are SEHNR and FQNEAQ (reference sequence). In DNA, the CDR3 is TGTGCCAGCAGCGTTGACAGCTTCAATCAGCCCCAGCATTTT. Translating it yields CASSVDSFNQPQHF. Based on the CDR3 plus reference TRBV7-9 and TRBJ1-5, the full variable domain is DTGVSQNPRHKITKRGQNVTFRCDPISEHNRLYWYRQTLGQGPEFLTYFQNEAQLEKSRLLSDRFSAERPKGSFSTLEIQRTEQGDSAMYLCASSVDSFNQPQHFGDGTRLSIL.

This clonotype was seen at least ten times. CDR3 bases: TGTGCCAGTCTAACAGGGGATAGTACGGCTTTCTTT. The encoded protein is CASLTGDSTAFF. This chain uses TRBV19 with TRBJ1-1; TRBD1 matches 7 bases. V shed 8 bases and J 11 bases; nucleotides not matched to a gene: 11. CDR3 length: 12 amino acids. CDR1 and CDR2 from the germline V gene are LNHDA and SQIVND (reference sequence).

J is TRBJ2-5 and V is TRBV5-6; possibly TRBD1 for D (5 bases). The V end lost 5 bases, the J end lost 1 base, and 18 bases lay between the germline ends. Germline V gene sequence: CDR1 SGHDT, CDR2 YYEEEE. CDR3 length: 16 amino acids. The CDR3 DNA reads as TGTGCCAGCAGTACCCCAGTGGGCAGGGCCCAAGAGACCCAGTACTTC. Translated, it gives CASSTPVGRAQETQYF.

J is TRBJ1-5 and V is TRBV5-1; D call uncertain. Germline CDR1 SGHRS, CDR2 YFSETQ. V lost 4 bases and J lost 2, with 10 bases in between. CDR3 size: 14 residues. CDR3 bases: TGCGCCAGCAGCCCGGACGGGGGCAATCAGCCCCAGCATTTT. This gives the protein CASSPDGGNQPQHF.

This clonotype was seen many times. This chain joins TRBV20-1 and TRBJ1-2; D is possibly TRBD1 (5 bases). The V and J ends lost 0 bases and 8 bases respectively, with 28 bases between them. The length of the CDR3 is 18 residues. Germline CDR1 and CDR2: DFQATT and SNEGSKA (reference sequence). In DNA, the CDR3 is TGCAGTGCTAGAGAACGGGGGGAGGGGCAAGGATCTGATGGAGGCTACACCTTC. Translated, it gives CSARERGEGQGSDGGYTF.

The table lists this clonotype with many counts. The chain joins TRBV28 to TRBJ2-3, with 14 nucleotides matching TRBD2. Trimming removed 6 bases from V and 4 bases from J; junction bases left unmatched: 6. From germline, CDR1 is MDHEN and CDR2 SYDVKM. The CDR3 consists of 16 residues. The CDR3 loop is CASSPTSGGGADTQYF. The CDR3 DNA reads TGTGCCAGCAGCCCGACTAGCGGGGGGGGTGCAGATACGCAGTATTTT.

This clonotype appeared many times. This rearrangement joins TRBV5-5 to TRBJ2-7; D call uncertain. V was clipped by 1 base and J by 3 bases, with 8 bases between them. Looked up from germline, CDR1 is SGHKS and CDR2 is YYEKEE (reference sequence). The CDR3 length is 13 residues. In DNA, the CDR3 is TGTGCCAGCAGCTTGTCTTCAGTCTACGAGCAGTACTTC. Translated, it gives CASSLSSVYEQYF.

This clonotype is deemed medium-sized. The rearrangement uses TRBV20-1 and TRBJ1-5, with a tentative D call TRBD1 (6 bases). Trimming left V 3 bases short and J 6 bases short, with 12 bases between. Germline V lookup: CDR1 DFQATT, CDR2 SNEGSKA (reference sequence). The CDR3 covers 13 residues. The CDR3 here is CSARKGESQPQHF. CDR3 coding DNA: TGCAGTGCTAGGAAGGGGGAGAGTCAGCCCCAGCATTTT.